Described below is a single T cell receptor beta chain sequence and its context. The data are from a study of glioma-infiltrating T cells. The CDR3 is 15 residues long. V lost 4 bases to trimming and J lost 4 bases, with 14 bases between them. Germline CDR1 reads SGHTA; CDR2 reads FQGNSA. Amplification of TCR alpha and beta CDR3 regions from RNA used iRepertoire nested multiplex PCR. Each CDR3 protein gets one entry after TCRdb re-called the multiplex PCR reads with MiXCR. Here the sample spans a few hundred thousand distinct CDR3 sequences, approximately 42% being singletons. The sample comprised glioma tissue, nonneoplastic brain tissue, or PBMCs (not recorded which). This rearrangement joins TRBV7-2 to TRBJ1-3, with D possibly being TRBD1 (6 bases). The TCR sequence derives from a human donor with low-grade glioma or glioblastoma, undergoing nonglioma brain surgery, or in good health (not recorded which). DNA of the CDR3: TGTGCCAGCAGCTCCCAGACAGGCACAGGAAACACCATATATTTT. It codes for CASSSQTGTGNTIYF. Full variable domain (missing parts from reference TRBV7-2 and TRBJ1-3): GAGVSQSPSNKVTEKGKDVELRCDPISGHTALYWYRQSLGQGLEFLIYFQGNSAPDKSGLPSDRFSAERTGGSVSTLTIQRTQQEDSAVYLCASSSQTGTGNTIYFGEGSWLTVV.